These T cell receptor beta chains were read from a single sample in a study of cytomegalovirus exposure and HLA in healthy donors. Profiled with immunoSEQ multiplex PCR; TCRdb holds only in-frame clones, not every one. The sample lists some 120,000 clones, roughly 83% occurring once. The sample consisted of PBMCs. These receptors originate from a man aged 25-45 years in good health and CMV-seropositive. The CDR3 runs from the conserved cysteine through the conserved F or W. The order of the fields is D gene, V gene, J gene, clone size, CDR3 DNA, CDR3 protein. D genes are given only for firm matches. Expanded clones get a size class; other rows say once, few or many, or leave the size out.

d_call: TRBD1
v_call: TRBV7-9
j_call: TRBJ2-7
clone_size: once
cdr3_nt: TGTGCCAGCAGTCCCAGGGACAGTTTCCACGAGCAGTACTTC
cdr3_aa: CASSPRDSFHEQYF

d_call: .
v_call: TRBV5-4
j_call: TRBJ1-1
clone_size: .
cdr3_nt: TGTGCCAGCAGCTTGTCAGAAAACACTGAAGCTTTCTTT
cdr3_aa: CASSLSENTEAFF

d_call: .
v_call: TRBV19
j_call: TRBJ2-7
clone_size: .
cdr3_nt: TGTGCCAGTAGTACCGACAGTCCCACCGCCGAGCAGTACTTC
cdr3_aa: CASSTDSPTAEQYF

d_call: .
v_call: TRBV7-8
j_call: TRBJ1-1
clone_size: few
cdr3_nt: TGTGCCAGCAGCTTAGCCGGGAGGGGCACTGAAGCTTTCTTT
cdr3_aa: CASSLAGRGTEAFF

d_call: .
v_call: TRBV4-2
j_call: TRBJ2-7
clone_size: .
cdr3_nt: TGTGCCAGCAGCCAAGCGCTAACTAGTGTTCGCGAGCAGTACTTC
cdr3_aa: CASSQALTSVREQYF

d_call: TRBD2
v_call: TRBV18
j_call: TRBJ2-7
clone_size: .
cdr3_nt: TGTGCCAGCTCAGTAACTAGCGACTCCTACGAGCAGTACTTC
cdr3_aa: CASSVTSDSYEQYF

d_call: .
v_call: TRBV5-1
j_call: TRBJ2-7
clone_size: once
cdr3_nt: TGCGCCAGCAGCTTAGGGACTCCCGGCGAGCAGTACTTC
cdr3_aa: CASSLGTPGEQYF

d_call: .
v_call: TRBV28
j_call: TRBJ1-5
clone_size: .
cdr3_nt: TGTGCCAGCAAGGTGGGAGGGACGGTTAGTCAGCCCCAGCATTTT
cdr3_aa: CASKVGGTVSQPQHF

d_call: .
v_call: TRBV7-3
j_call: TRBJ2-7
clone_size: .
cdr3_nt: TGTGCCAGCAGCTTAACGCCGGAGATAGGCGAGCAGTACTTC
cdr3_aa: CASSLTPEIGEQYF

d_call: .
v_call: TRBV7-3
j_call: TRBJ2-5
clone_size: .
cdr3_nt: TGTGCCAGCAGCTTAAACCGGGAGACCCAGTACTTC
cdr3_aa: CASSLNRETQYF

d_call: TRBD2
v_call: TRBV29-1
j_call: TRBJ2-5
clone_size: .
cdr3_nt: TGCAGCGTTCAAACCGGGACTAGCGTAGGGGAGACCCAGTACTTC
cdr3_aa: CSVQTGTSVGETQYF

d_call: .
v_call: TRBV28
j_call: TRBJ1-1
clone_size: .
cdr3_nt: TGTGCCAGCAGCACCCTCGGAGGGGCGCGATACACTGAAGCTTTCTTT
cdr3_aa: CASSTLGGARYTEAFF

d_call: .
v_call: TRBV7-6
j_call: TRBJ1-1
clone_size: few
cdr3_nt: TGTGCCAGCAGCTTGGAACCGGGGGAAGCGGACACTGAAGCTTTCTTT
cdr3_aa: CASSLEPGEADTEAFF

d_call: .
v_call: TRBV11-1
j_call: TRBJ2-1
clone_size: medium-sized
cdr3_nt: TGTGCCAGCAGCTTCTTAGGGACTGGTAGCTCCTACAATGAGCAGTTCTTC
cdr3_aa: CASSFLGTGSSYNEQFF

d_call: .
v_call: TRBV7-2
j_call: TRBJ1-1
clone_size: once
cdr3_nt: TGTGCCAGCAGCTTCCTGGGGCAAGAAGCTTTCTTT
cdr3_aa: CASSFLGQEAFF

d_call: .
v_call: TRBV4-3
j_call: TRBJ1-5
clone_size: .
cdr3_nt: TGCGCCAGCAGCCCACAGGTATACCAGCCCCAGCATTTT
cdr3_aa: CASSPQVYQPQHF

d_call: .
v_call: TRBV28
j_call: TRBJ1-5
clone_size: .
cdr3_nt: TGTGCCAGCCATAGGGGAAATAATCAGCCCCAGCATTTT
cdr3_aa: CASHRGNNQPQHF

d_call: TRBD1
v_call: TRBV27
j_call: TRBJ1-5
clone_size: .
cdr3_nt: TGTGCCAGCAGTTTGGGGACAGGGGGTAGCAATCAGCCCCAGCATTTT
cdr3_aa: CASSLGTGGSNQPQHF

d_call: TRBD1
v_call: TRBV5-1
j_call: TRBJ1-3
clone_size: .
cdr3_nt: TGCGCCAGCAGCTTGGATGGGACAGGGTATGGAAACACCATATATTTT
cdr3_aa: CASSLDGTGYGNTIYF

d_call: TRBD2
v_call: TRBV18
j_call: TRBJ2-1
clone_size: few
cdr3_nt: TGTGCCAGCTCACCATCCGCCCGGACTAGCGGGAGGGCGGACCACAATGAGCAGTTCTTC
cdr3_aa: CASSPSARTSGRADHNEQFF

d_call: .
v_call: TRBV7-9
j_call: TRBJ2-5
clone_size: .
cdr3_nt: TGTGCCAGCAGCTATTACTACCACCAAGAGACCCAGTACTTC
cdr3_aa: CASSYYYHQETQYF

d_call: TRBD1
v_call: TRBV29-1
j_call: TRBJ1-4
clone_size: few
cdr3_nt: TGCAGCGGAGGGACAGGATGGAATGAAAAACTGTTTTTT
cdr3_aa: CSGGTGWNEKLFF

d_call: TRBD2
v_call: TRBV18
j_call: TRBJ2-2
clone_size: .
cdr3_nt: TGTGCCAGCTCACCAACTAGCGGGCCCGGAGCCGGGGAGCTGTTTTTT
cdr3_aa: CASSPTSGPGAGELFF

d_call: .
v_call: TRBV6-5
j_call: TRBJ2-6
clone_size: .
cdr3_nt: TGTGCCAGCAGTTACCGCGGCTCTGGGGCCAACGTCCTGACTTTC
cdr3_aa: CASSYRGSGANVLTF